The next 13 T cell receptor beta chains were all read from a single sample in a study of blood T cell repertoires in COVID-19. Some clones are missing from TCRdb's copy, which holds only in-frame ones; the method was immunoSEQ multiplex PCR. Of some 290,000 clones listed, roughly 87% were seen once; the top ten hold roughly 2.4%. Material for sequencing was peripheral blood. Receptors were obtained from a woman aged 45-59 years who had recovered from COVID-19.

This clone is a singleton in its sample. V and J are TRBV15 and TRBJ1-2, with 7 bases lining up with TRBD1. The CDR3 consists of 14 residues. V lost 0 bases, J lost 3 bases, and 1 base stayed unmatched. Germline CDR1 reads LNHNV; CDR2 reads YYDKDF (reference sequence). CDR3 in amino acids: CATSREDRDYGYTF. In DNA, the CDR3 is TGTGCCACCAGCAGAGAAGACAGGGACTATGGCTACACCTTC.

The chain uses TRBV5-6 and TRBJ1-1, with 8 bases identical to TRBD1. Per the germline V gene, CDR1 is SGHDT and CDR2 is YYEEEE. Germline trimming cut 3 bases from V and 8 bases from J; bases unmatched to any gene: 0. There are 11 residues in the CDR3. In DNA form, the CDR3 reads TGTGCCAGCAGCTGGGACAGGGAAGCTTTCTTT. This translates into CASSWDREAFF.

The chain employs TRBV7-9 and TRBJ2-5; D gene ambiguous. Germline V lookup: CDR1 SEHNR, CDR2 FQNEAQ (reference sequence). The CDR3 has 15 amino acids. V lost 1 base to trimming and J lost 0 bases, with 9 bases between them. CDR3 in amino acids: CASSLGTLNQETQYF. For the CDR3, the DNA is TGTGCCAGCAGCTTAGGAACTCTAAACCAAGAGACCCAGTACTTC.

This clone has just a few counts. The chain uses TRBV4-2 and TRBJ2-1; 11 bases line up with TRBD2. Germline CDR1 reads LGHNA; CDR2 reads YNFKEQ. Trimming took 4 bases from V and 5 from J; bases not matched to a gene: 7. The CDR3 runs to 16 residues. The CDR3 region has the DNA TGTGCCAGCAGCCCTATGGGACTAGCGGTACACAATGAGCAGTTCTTC. It yields the protein CASSPMGLAVHNEQFF.

The chain combines TRBV7-6 with TRBJ1-4, with 10 nucleotides matching TRBD1. The CDR3 runs 16 residues. V lost 3 bases and J lost 0; bases outside the gene matches: 1. CDR1 is SGHVS, CDR2 FNYEAQ, per germline. The CDR3 DNA is TGTGCCAGCAGCTTGGGGACAGGGGCAACTAATGAAAAACTGTTTTTT. This codes for CASSLGTGATNEKLFF.

The chain joins TRBV30 to TRBJ1-2, with 11 positions matching TRBD1. The CDR3 runs to 14 residues. Germline V gene lookup returns CDR1 GTSNPN and CDR2 SVGIG (reference sequence). J was trimmed by 5 bases and V by 1 base; bases with no gene match: 3. The CDR3 sequence is CAWSAGTGGYGYTF. The CDR3 DNA reads TGTGCCTGGAGTGCCGGGACAGGGGGGTATGGCTACACCTTC.

The chain carries TRBV30 and TRBJ2-7, with 9 bases matching TRBD1. CDR3 length equals 12 residues. Germline CDR1 GTSNPN, CDR2 SVGIG (reference sequence). V was pared by 8 bases and J by 5 bases, with 7 bases of the junction left unmatched. The CDR3 reads CAPQGAGHEQYF. The DNA of the CDR3 is TGTGCCCCACAGGGGGCAGGACACGAGCAGTACTTC.

Here the CDR3 reads CAWSAGGSLSGNTIYF. In DNA, the CDR3 is TGTGCCTGGAGTGCGGGGGGCTCCCTCTCTGGAAACACCATATATTTT. This rearrangement joins TRBV30 to TRBJ1-3; possibly TRBD1 for D (6 bases). CDR3 size: 16 residues. Germline V CDR1 and CDR2: GTSNPN, SVGIG (reference sequence). V was pared by 1 base and J by 0 bases, with 13 bases between.

The rearrangement joins TRBV5-1 to TRBJ2-5, with 9 positions matching TRBD2. V lost 3 bases to trimming and J lost 7 bases; unmatched junction nucleotides: 13. There are 16 residues in the CDR3. Germline V gene data show CDR1 as SGHRS and CDR2 as YFSETQ. This chain's CDR3 is CASSSNSGGTKMTQYF. CDR3 bases: TGCGCCAGCAGCTCAAACAGCGGGGGGACCAAGATGACCCAGTACTTC.

This rearrangement joins TRBV5-4 to TRBJ2-7; 9 bases line up with TRBD2. The ends lost 4 bases at V and 1 base at J; junction bases unmatched: 9. Per the germline V gene, CDR1 is SGHNT and CDR2 is YYREEE (reference sequence). The CDR3 has 16 amino acids. This chain's CDR3 is CASSPTAGGSSYEQYF. CDR3 DNA sequence: TGTGCCAGCAGCCCCACGGCGGGAGGGAGTTCCTACGAGCAGTACTTC. Filled out from reference TRBV5-4 and TRBJ2-7, the complete variable domain reads ETGVTQSPTHLIKTRGQQVTLRCSSQSGHNTVSWYQQALGQGPQFIFQYYREEENGRGNFPPRFSGLQFPNYSSELNVNALELDDSALYLCASSPTAGGSSYEQYFGPGTRLTVT.

This chain uses TRBV19 with TRBJ1-5; 7 bases map to TRBD1. The CDR3 is 15 amino acids. With 7 bases clipped from V and 2 bases from J, the junction kept 8 bases outside the gene matches. CDR1 and CDR2 from the germline V gene are LNHDA and SQIVND (reference sequence). As DNA, the CDR3 is TGTGCCAGTACCCTAGACAGGGTTGGCAATCAGCCCCAGCATTTT. Residues: CASTLDRVGNQPQHF.

The chain couples TRBV5-6 to TRBJ1-2, with D tentatively TRBD1 (6 bases). This CDR3 has 13 amino acids. Germline V gene data show CDR1 as SGHDT and CDR2 as YYEEEE. The V end was cut by 4 bases, the J end by 3 bases, with 10 bases between. CDR3 amino acids: CASSVQGYYGYTF. The CDR3 DNA reads as TGTGCCAGCAGCGTACAGGGCTACTATGGCTACACCTTC.

This chain joins TRBV6-5 and TRBJ1-1; possibly TRBD1 for D (5 bases). CDR3 length: 15 residues. Germline CDR1 reads MNHEY; CDR2 reads SVGAGI. Trimming shortened V by 2 bases and J by 4 bases, and 14 bases separated the two germline ends. The CDR3 protein is CASSYTIGGGTEAFF. The CDR3 DNA is TGTGCCAGCAGTTACACAATCGGCGGGGGCACTGAAGCTTTCTTT.